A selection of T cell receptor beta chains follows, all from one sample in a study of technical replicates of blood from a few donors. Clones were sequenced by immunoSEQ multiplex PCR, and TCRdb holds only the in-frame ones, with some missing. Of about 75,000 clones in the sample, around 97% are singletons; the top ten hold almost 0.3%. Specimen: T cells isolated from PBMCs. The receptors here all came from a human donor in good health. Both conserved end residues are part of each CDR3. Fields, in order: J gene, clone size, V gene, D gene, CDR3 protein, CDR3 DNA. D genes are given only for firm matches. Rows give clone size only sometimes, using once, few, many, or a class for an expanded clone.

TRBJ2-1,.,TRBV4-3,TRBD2,CASSREGLAGDNEQFF,TGCGCCAGCAGCCGGGAGGGACTAGCGGGAGACAATGAGCAGTTCTTC
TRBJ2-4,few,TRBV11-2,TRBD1,CASSFQGVAKNIQYF,TGTGCCAGCAGCTTTCAGGGGGTCGCCAAAAACATTCAGTACTTC
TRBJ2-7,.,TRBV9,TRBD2,CASSKGTSGDEQYF,TGTGCCAGCAGCAAGGGGACTAGCGGCGACGAGCAGTACTTC
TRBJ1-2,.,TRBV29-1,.,CSVPGKGGYTF,TGCAGCGTCCCCGGGAAAGGTGGCTACACCTTC
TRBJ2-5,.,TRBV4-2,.,CASGQPGGETQYF,TGTGCCAGCGGCCAACCTGGAGGGGAGACCCAGTACTTC
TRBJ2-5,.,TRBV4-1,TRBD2,CASSQGDSGRGETQYF,TGCGCCAGCAGCCAAGGGGATAGCGGGAGAGGAGAGACCCAGTACTTC
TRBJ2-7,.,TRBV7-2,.,CASSPSPWSSYEQYF,TGTGCCAGCAGCCCGTCTCCTTGGAGCTCCTACGAGCAGTACTTC
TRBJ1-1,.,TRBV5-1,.,CASSLDRMNTEAFF,TGCGCCAGCAGCTTGGACAGAATGAACACTGAAGCTTTCTTT
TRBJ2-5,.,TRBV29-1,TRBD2,CSVEGVEAGEGETQYF,TGCAGCGTTGAAGGGGTCGAGGCGGGAGAGGGAGAGACCCAGTACTTC
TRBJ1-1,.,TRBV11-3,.,CASSLDHQIKRAFF,TGTGCCAGCAGCTTAGATCACCAGATCAAAAGAGCTTTCTTT
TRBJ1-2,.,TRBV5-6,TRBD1,CASSRGQDYGYTF,TGTGCCAGCAGTAGGGGGCAGGACTATGGCTACACCTTC
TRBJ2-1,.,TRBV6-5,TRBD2,CASSYVSGTSGNEQFF,TGTGCCAGCAGTTACGTTAGTGGGACTAGCGGCAATGAGCAGTTCTTC
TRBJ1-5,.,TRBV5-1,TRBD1,CASSLEGGGNQPQHF,TGCGCCAGCAGCTTGGAAGGGGGCGGAAATCAGCCCCAGCATTTT
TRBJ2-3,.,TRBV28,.,CASSTRDRSTDTQYF,TGTGCCAGCAGTACACGTGACAGAAGCACAGATACGCAGTATTTT
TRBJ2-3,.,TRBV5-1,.,CASSYGGSSTDTQYF,TGCGCCAGCAGTTACGGAGGGTCTAGCACAGATACGCAGTATTTT
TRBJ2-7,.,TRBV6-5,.,CASRLIRGYEQYF,TGTGCCAGCAGGCTCATCAGGGGATACGAGCAGTACTTC